The T cell receptor (beta chain) under discussion was sequenced for a study of cytomegalovirus exposure and HLA in healthy donors. Separate from the approximately 670-subject first cohort was the 120-subject validation cohort, to which the donors belonged. Between the trimmed V and J ends, which lost 3 bases and 5 bases, there was a span of 20 bases. Germline CDR1 is SGHAT and CDR2 is FQNNGV. The length of the CDR3 is 16 residues. Some clones are missing from TCRdb's copy, which holds only in-frame ones; the method was immunoSEQ multiplex PCR. The top ten hold around 3.1% of the sample, which has roughly 130,000 clones, about nine tenths seen once.

The sample taken for sequencing was PBMCs. The sequence was obtained from a man in his thirties or forties in good health and CMV-seronegative. This chain links TRBV11-2 with TRBJ2-7, with D tentatively TRBD2 (7 bases). The CDR3 here is CASSLAGTPGGNEQYF. CDR3 DNA sequence: TGTGCCAGCAGCTTGGCCGGGACACCGGGGGGCAACGAGCAGTACTTC. Full variable domain (remainder filled in from reference TRBV11-2 and TRBJ2-7): EAGVAQSPRYKIIEKRQSVAFWCNPISGHATLYWYQQILGQGPKLLIQFQNNGVVDDSQLPKDRFSAERLKGVDSTLKIQPAKLEDSAVYLCASSLAGTPGGNEQYFGPGTRLTVT.